This is a list of T cell receptor beta chains from one sample in a study of a mutant IDH1 vaccine in newly diagnosed glioma. Their antigens remain unidentified. Assay used: immunoSEQ multiplex PCR; TCRdb lists only in-frame clones, some missing. The sample consists of around 39,000 clones, about 88% of them appearing once. Sequencing was performed on PBMCs, taken from a glioma patient whose treatment included an IDH1 peptide vaccine. Receptors originate from a woman younger than 35 with glioma. Some clones in this sample may be carry-over from other donors' samples. CDR3s leave out the opening cysteine and the closing phenylalanine or tryptophan. Not every row has a clone size; where given, it reads once, few, many or a size class.

j_call clone_size v_call cdr3_aa
TRBJ1-5 NA TRBV5-1 ASSLGTADGSNQPQH
TRBJ2-3 NA TRBV6-1 ASSEEGLRTDTQY
TRBJ1-3 NA TRBV5-4 ATFLGQFSGNTIY
TRBJ1-1 NA TRBV30 AWSVDEPEAF
TRBJ1-5 few TRBV6-5 ASSLSQGNQPQH
TRBJ2-1 few TRBV7-8 ASSLADNEQF
TRBJ2-5 NA TRBV13 ASSFALTGGKETQY
TRBJ1-1 NA TRBV27 ASSLRPRDSRVGPF
TRBJ2-7 NA TRBV11-2 ASSREGGEQY
TRBJ2-7 NA TRBV11-3 ASSLDSGTSVSYEQY
TRBJ1-5 NA TRBV6-4 ASTTVNRCSNQPQH
TRBJ1-3 NA TRBV5-8 ASSFHGYSGNTIY
TRBJ2-5 NA TRBV7-3 ASSLRTGPLETQY
TRBJ2-1 NA TRBV13 ASSPLASGAFDEQF
TRBJ1-4 NA TRBV19 ASRSGGRSEKLF
TRBJ2-1 few TRBV5-1 ASSLDTGLAGNEQF
TRBJ1-2 NA TRBV30 AWMMGKGYT
TRBJ1-1 NA TRBV29-1 SVEGFENTEAF
TRBJ2-4 NA TRBV2 ASSGAGGGNIQY
TRBJ2-7 NA TRBV30 AWTRAPAGLEQY
TRBJ1-1 once TRBV9 ASSPPTGVTEAF
TRBJ2-1 NA TRBV19 ASSIAGGGLDSYNEQF
TRBJ2-3 NA TRBV19 ASSMGTPDTQY
TRBJ2-1 NA TRBV7-8 ASSVSPGTPGDEQF
TRBJ1-5 NA TRBV29-1 SVAGGGNQPQH
TRBJ2-7 NA TRBV19 ASSPSGTVSGEQY
TRBJ2-1 once TRBV2 ASNEASYNEQF
TRBJ1-4 NA TRBV7-9 ASSLAPTGTGEKLF
TRBJ1-2 NA TRBV7-9 ASSPRQWFKGGYT
TRBJ1-2 NA TRBV29-1 SVDTGGNYGYT
TRBJ2-6 NA TRBV6-5 ASSYVPFSGANVLT
TRBJ1-5 NA TRBV6-1 ASSEQGAVQPQH
TRBJ1-5 few TRBV25-1 ASSGRGQPQH
TRBJ2-5 NA TRBV5-1 ASSLGIRETQY
TRBJ1-4 NA TRBV10-3 AISESRGHEKLF
TRBJ2-7 NA TRBV7-6 ASSPLRQANYEQY
TRBJ2-7 NA TRBV5-1 ASSWTSGTPLR
TRBJ1-4 NA TRBV13 ASSLYRTGGEKLF
TRBJ2-2 NA TRBV27 ASSLWGTGELF
TRBJ1-1 NA TRBV19 ASSIRTGSNTEAF
TRBJ2-7 NA TRBV9 ASSVDPEGVLLDEQY
TRBJ2-3 few TRBV19 ASSILGLAGGDTQY
TRBJ1-2 NA TRBV19 ASSAGMLYGYT
TRBJ2-2 NA TRBV7-2 ASNRQVGTAGELF
TRBJ1-1 few TRBV11-3 ASSLGFVGEAF
TRBJ1-5 NA TRBV5-1 ASSLDSGNQPQH
TRBJ2-7 NA TRBV7-6 ASSPTSGGYEQY
TRBJ2-3 NA TRBV9 ASSVGYKGDTQY
TRBJ1-3 NA TRBV10-3 ATTGGGHLAGNTIY
TRBJ2-3 NA TRBV6-1 ASSGLGTSGNTDTQY
TRBJ2-5 NA TRBV5-1 ASRGGSHQETQY
TRBJ1-1 once TRBV9 ASSPRLLQEAF
TRBJ2-3 NA TRBV5-1 ASTGLSTDTQY
TRBJ1-1 NA TRBV6-1 ASSDRGEGNTEAF
TRBJ2-1 NA TRBV7-2 ASSSSGGSSYNEQF